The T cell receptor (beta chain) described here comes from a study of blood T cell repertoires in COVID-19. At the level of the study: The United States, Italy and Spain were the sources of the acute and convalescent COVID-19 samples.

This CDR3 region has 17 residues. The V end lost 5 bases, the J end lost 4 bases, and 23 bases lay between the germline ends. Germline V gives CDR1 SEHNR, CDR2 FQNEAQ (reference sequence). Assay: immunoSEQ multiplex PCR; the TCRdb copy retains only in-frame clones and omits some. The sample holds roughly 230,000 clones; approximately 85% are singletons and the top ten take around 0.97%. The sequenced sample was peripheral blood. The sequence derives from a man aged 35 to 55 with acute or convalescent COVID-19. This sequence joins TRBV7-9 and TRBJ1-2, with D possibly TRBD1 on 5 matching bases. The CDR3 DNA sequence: TGTGCCAGCAGCCAAAGCGGGGGAGGAATATTAGGCTATGGCTACACCTTC. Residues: CASSQSGGGILGYGYTF.